These T cell receptor beta chains were read from a single sample in a study of cytomegalovirus exposure and HLA in healthy donors. TCRdb keeps only in-frame clones here, not all; method: immunoSEQ multiplex PCR. The sample includes roughly 140,000 clones, 60% to 80% seen only once; the top ten take more than 4.5%. Sequenced input: PBMCs. These receptor sequences come from a woman aged 45-59 years in good health and CMV-seronegative. CDR3s include the opening cysteine and the closing phenylalanine or tryptophan. A D gene is named only where the DNA matches it firmly. A clone size is listed for some rows: how often the clone was seen (once, few, many), or a class if it is expanded.

clone_size j_call v_call d_call cdr3_nt cdr3_aa
- TRBJ1-2 TRBV7-2 - TGTGCCAGCAGTCCACGGGGCCTGACAGGCTCTCCTAACTTCTATGGCTACACCTTC CASSPRGLTGSPNFYGYTF
few TRBJ2-5 TRBV7-9 TRBD1 TGTGCCAGCAGCTCGTTTAGGGGGCGCGACAGGCAAGAGACCCAGTACTTC CASSSFRGRDRQETQYF
once TRBJ2-2 TRBV4-1 TRBD1 TGCGCCAGCAGCCTACAGACAGGGGCCCAGACCGGGGAGCTGTTTTTT CASSLQTGAQTGELFF
- TRBJ2-2 TRBV9 TRBD1 TGTGCCAGCAGCGTAGAAACAGGGGGGTACACCGGGGAGCTGTTTTTT CASSVETGGYTGELFF
- TRBJ1-4 TRBV6-5 - TGTGCCAGCAGTTACGGGCAGGAGGGTGAAAAACTGTTTTTT CASSYGQEGEKLFF
- TRBJ2-1 TRBV7-6 - TGTGCCAGCAGCTCCTCTAGCAACAATGAGCAGTTCTTC CASSSSSNNEQFF
once TRBJ1-2 TRBV10-3 - TGTGCCATCAGTACAAGGGGGGGGAACTATGGCTACACCTTC CAISTRGGNYGYTF
- TRBJ2-3 TRBV6-4 - TGTGCCAGCAGTGACGGACCGGAGGGAGCAGATACGCAGTATTTT CASSDGPEGADTQYF
- TRBJ1-1 TRBV6-4 TRBD1 TGTGCCAGCAGAGCCGGGACAGGGGGCCGCGACACTGAAGCTTTCTTT CASRAGTGGRDTEAFF
- TRBJ2-2 TRBV5-1 - TGCGCCAGCAGCCGGGGGACTTTCTACACCGGGGAGCTGTTTTTT CASSRGTFYTGELFF
- TRBJ2-2 TRBV4-3 - TGCGCCAGCAGCCAAACGGACAGCACGAACACCGGGGAGCTGTTTTTT CASSQTDSTNTGELFF
- TRBJ2-5 TRBV5-1 - TGCGCCAGCAGCTACCTCTCAGGCGTCAAAGAGACCCAGTACTTC CASSYLSGVKETQYF
- TRBJ1-3 TRBV5-1 TRBD1 TGCGCCAGCAGCTTGGAGGGGACAGGGGCCTCTGGAAACACCATATATTTT CASSLEGTGASGNTIYF
once TRBJ1-1 TRBV2 - TGTGCCAGCAGCACAGGGTTGAACACTGAAGCTTTCTTT CASSTGLNTEAFF
many TRBJ1-1 TRBV29-1 - TGCAGCGTTGGGGCGCTGGGCACTGAAGCTTTCTTT CSVGALGTEAFF
once TRBJ1-5 TRBV28 - TGTGCCAGCAGTTTATCGCTGGGGGCCAGCAATCAGCCCCAGCATTTT CASSLSLGASNQPQHF
- TRBJ1-4 TRBV7-8 - TGTGCCAGCAGCTTAGCCAGGTGGGGGGAACCTGAAAAACTGTTTTTT CASSLARWGEPEKLFF
few TRBJ1-2 TRBV6-5 - TGTGCCAGCAGTCCTGGGACACTCATTAACTATGGCTACACCTTC CASSPGTLINYGYTF
- TRBJ2-7 TRBV16 TRBD1 TGTGCCAGCAGCCAATCTTTTCGGACAGGGTTTAACTACGAGCAGTACTTC CASSQSFRTGFNYEQYF
few TRBJ1-6 TRBV19 TRBD1 TGTGCCAGTAGTGTGGGGGACAGGTCACATTCACCCCTCCACTTT CASSVGDRSHSPLHF
- TRBJ1-4 TRBV6-6 - TGTGCCAGCAGTTACCAGGGTGTACTGGAAAAACTGTTTTTT CASSYQGVLEKLFF
- TRBJ2-7 TRBV19 TRBD1 TGTGCCAGTAGTATTTGGGGACAGGGTCCCTACGAGCAGTACTTC CASSIWGQGPYEQYF
few TRBJ1-1 TRBV6-1 - TGTGCCAGCAGCCCTACAGGGATGAACACTGAAGCTTTCTTT CASSPTGMNTEAFF
- TRBJ2-3 TRBV9 TRBD2 TGTGCCAGCAGCGTAAAAGGGTCTAGCGGGGGTACAGATACGCAGTATTTT CASSVKGSSGGTDTQYF
- TRBJ2-7 TRBV11-2 TRBD2 TGTGCCAGCAGCTTAGGGAGCGGGGGGGCCGTCTACGAGCAGTACTTC CASSLGSGGAVYEQYF
- TRBJ1-1 TRBV5-4 - TGTGCCAGCAGCTCTTCCCGACAGGAAGCTTTCTTT CASSSSRQEAFF
- TRBJ2-3 TRBV29-1 TRBD2 TGCAGCGTTGATTTTCCCGGGACTAGGAGCACAGATACGCAGTATTTT CSVDFPGTRSTDTQYF
- TRBJ2-2 TRBV5-4 TRBD1 TGTGCCAGCAGCTTGGGGGGGACAGGGTACGGGAAAAACACCGGGGAGCTGTTTTTT CASSLGGTGYGKNTGELFF
- TRBJ2-7 TRBV5-6 - TGTGCCAGCAGCTCTTTACAGGGACCGGACGAGCAGTACTTC CASSSLQGPDEQYF
- TRBJ1-2 TRBV18 - TGTGCCAGCTCACCACCGTCTCAGTACGGCTACACCTTC CASSPPSQYGYTF
- TRBJ2-6 TRBV19 - TGTGCCAGTAGAACCTCGGGGGGCAGTGGGGCCAACGTCCTGACTTTC CASRTSGGSGANVLTF
- TRBJ2-2 TRBV29-1 - TGCAGCGTTGAGGGGACAACCGGGGAGCTGTTTTTT CSVEGTTGELFF
- TRBJ2-3 TRBV11-3 TRBD2 TGTGCCAGCAGCTTAGGAACTAGCGTCACAGATACGCAGTATTTT CASSLGTSVTDTQYF
- TRBJ2-7 TRBV5-1 TRBD1 TGCGCCAGCAGGCTAACCGGGACAGGGAGGGAGCAGTACTTC CASRLTGTGREQYF
- TRBJ2-7 TRBV9 TRBD2 TGTGCCAGCAGCGTAGGGACTAGCGGGGCCTACGAGCAGTACTTC CASSVGTSGAYEQYF
- TRBJ1-3 TRBV6-1 - TGTGCCAGCAGTGAAGACGGCAGGTACTCTGGAAACACCATATATTTT CASSEDGRYSGNTIYF
few TRBJ2-1 TRBV5-6 TRBD1 TGTGCCAGCAGCTCTTTACAGGGGGCTTCCTACAATGAGCAGTTCTTC CASSSLQGASYNEQFF
- TRBJ1-1 TRBV15 - TGTGCCACCAGCAGAGAGGATGGTACAGTTAATACTGAAGCTTTCTTT CATSREDGTVNTEAFF
- TRBJ1-4 TRBV5-1 - TGCGCCAGCAGCCCCGGGAGGGCACTTTCAACTAATGAAAAACTGTTTTTT CASSPGRALSTNEKLFF
- TRBJ1-6 TRBV5-6 - TGTGCGACAAGGGATTGGCGGGGATCACCCCTCCACTTT CATRDWRGSPLHF